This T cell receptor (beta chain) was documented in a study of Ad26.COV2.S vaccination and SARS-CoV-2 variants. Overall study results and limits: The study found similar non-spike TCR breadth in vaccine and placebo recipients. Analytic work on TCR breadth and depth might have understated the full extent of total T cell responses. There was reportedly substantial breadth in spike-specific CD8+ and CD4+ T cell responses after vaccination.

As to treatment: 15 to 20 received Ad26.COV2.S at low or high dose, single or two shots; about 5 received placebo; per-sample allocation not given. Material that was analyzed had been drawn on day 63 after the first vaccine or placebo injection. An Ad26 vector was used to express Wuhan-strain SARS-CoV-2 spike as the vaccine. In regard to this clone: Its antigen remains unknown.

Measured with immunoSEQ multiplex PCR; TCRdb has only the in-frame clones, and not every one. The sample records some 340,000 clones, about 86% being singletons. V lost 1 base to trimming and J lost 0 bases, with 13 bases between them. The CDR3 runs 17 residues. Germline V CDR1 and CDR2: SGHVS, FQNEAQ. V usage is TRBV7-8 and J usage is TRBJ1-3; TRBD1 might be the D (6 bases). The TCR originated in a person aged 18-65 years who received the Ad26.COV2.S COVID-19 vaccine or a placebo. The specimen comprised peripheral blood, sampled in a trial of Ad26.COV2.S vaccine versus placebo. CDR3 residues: CASSLEGGGGSGNTIYF. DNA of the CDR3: TGTGCCAGCAGCTTAGAGGGAGGGGGGGGCTCTGGAAACACCATATATTTT.